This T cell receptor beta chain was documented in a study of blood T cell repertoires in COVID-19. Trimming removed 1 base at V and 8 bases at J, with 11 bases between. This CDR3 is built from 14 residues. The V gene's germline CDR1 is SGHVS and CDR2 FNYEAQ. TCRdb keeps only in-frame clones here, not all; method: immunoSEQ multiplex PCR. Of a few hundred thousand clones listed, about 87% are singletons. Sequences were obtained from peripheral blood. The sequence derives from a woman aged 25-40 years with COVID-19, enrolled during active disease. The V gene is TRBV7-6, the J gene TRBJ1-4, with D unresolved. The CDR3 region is CASSLGDGQEKLFF. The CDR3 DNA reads TGTGCCAGCAGCTTAGGTGATGGGCAGGAAAAACTGTTTTTT.